The 20 T cell receptor beta chains reported below all come from one sample, sequenced in a study of CD8 T cells in ankylosing spondylitis. TCRdb processed the 5' RACE reads anew with MiXCR; each CDR3 protein has one entry. The data hold roughly 160,000 distinct CDR3 sequences, with more than 9% observed a single time. Material: blood, either unsorted or a sorted T cell fraction (not recorded which). Receptors were obtained from a male donor with ankylosing spondylitis or in good health (not recorded which).

This clonotype was counted between two and nine times. The chain combines TRBV7-2 with TRBJ1-6, with TRBD1 matching 8 bases. CDR3 length: 15 residues. After removal of 4 bases from V and 4 bases from J, the junction contained 3 bases not matched to a gene. Germline V gene lookup returns CDR1 SGHTA and CDR2 FQGNSA. CDR3 sequence reads: CASSSDRAYNSPLHF. The CDR3 DNA sequence: TGTGCCAGCAGCTCGGACAGGGCGTATAATTCACCCCTCCACTTT.

The chain combines TRBV7-2 with TRBJ2-5; 7 bases match TRBD2. Germline V lookup: CDR1 SGHTA, CDR2 FQGNSA. The CDR3 is made up of 15 amino acids. Germline trimming cut 2 bases from V and 3 bases from J; bases unmatched to any gene: 6. The DNA of the CDR3 is TGTGCCAGCAGCTTATATTTGGGGGGGAAAGAGACCCAGTACTTC. Protein product: CASSLYLGGKETQYF.

This clonotype was seen repeatedly, ten times or more. The genes are TRBV27 and TRBJ2-7, with no clear D. Germline V gene sequence: CDR1 MNHEY, CDR2 SMNVEV (reference sequence). V was clipped by 5 bases and J by 0 bases, with 8 bases between them. There are 13 residues in the CDR3. The CDR3 nucleotides are TGTGCCAGCAGTCCCAGCCTCTCCTACGAGCAGTACTTC. This codes for CASSPSLSYEQYF.

The chain combines TRBV5-5 with TRBJ2-1, with 9 bases aligning to TRBD2. CDR1 and CDR2 from the germline V gene are SGHKS and YYEKEE (reference sequence). The CDR3 sequence is 17 residues long. The J segment lost 7 bases and the V segment lost 4 bases, leaving 15 bases of the junction unmatched. The CDR3 spells CASSPQLAGAGENEQFF. Here the CDR3 DNA reads TGTGCCAGCAGCCCGCAACTAGCGGGCGCTGGGGAAAATGAGCAGTTCTTC.

The genes are TRBV5-6 and TRBJ1-2; no firm D call. The germline CDR1 and CDR2 sequences are SGHDT and YYEEEE. Trimming pared 2 bases from V and 8 bases from J, leaving 16 bases between. This CDR3 has 14 amino acids. This CDR3 is CASSLGGLAGGYTF. CDR3 in DNA: TGTGCCAGCAGCTTAGGAGGCCTCGCGGGCGGCTACACCTTC.

The chain couples TRBV20-1 to TRBJ2-5, with D possibly matching TRBD2 (7 bases). The CDR3 has 15 residues. Germline CDR1 DFQATT, CDR2 SNEGSKA (reference sequence). Between the trimmed V and J ends, which lost 0 bases and 1 base, there was a span of 12 bases. The CDR3 DNA reads as TGCAGTGCTAGAGACGGGGGGACACTCCAAGAGACCCAGTACTTC. Protein: CSARDGGTLQETQYF.

This clonotype occurred many times. V and J are TRBV5-1 and TRBJ1-1; possibly TRBD1 for D (6 bases). Germline CDR1 reads SGHRS; CDR2 reads YFSETQ. The CDR3 extends over 15 amino acids. V was trimmed by 4 bases and J by 1 base, leaving 14 bases between them. CDR3 coding DNA: TGCGCCAGCAGCACCCAAGACAGGTCGAACACTGAAGCTTTCTTT. Its translation is CASSTQDRSNTEAFF.

This clonotype was counted many times. The V and J genes are TRBV12-3 or TRBV12-4 and TRBJ2-1; 8 positions agree with TRBD2. With V trimmed by 0 bases and J by 7 bases, 5 bases remained unmatched. The CDR3 runs 15 residues. CDR3: CASSLASGGRNEQFF. CDR3 nucleotide sequence: TGTGCCAGCAGTTTAGCCAGCGGGGGCCGGAATGAGCAGTTCTTC.

The V and J genes are TRBV11-2 and TRBJ2-5; TRBD2 aligns across 10 bases. CDR1 and CDR2 (germline): SGHAT, FQNNGV. The CDR3 length is 13 residues. The ends lost 7 bases at V and 11 bases at J; junction bases unmatched: 10. CDR3 nucleotides: TGTGCCAGCACCGGGGTAGCGGGGGGCCCGCAGTACTTC. Translating gives CASTGVAGGPQYF. Complete variable domain (other parts from reference TRBV11-2 and TRBJ2-5): EAGVAQSPRYKIIEKRQSVAFWCNPISGHATLYWYQQILGQGPKLLIQFQNNGVVDDSQLPKDRFSAERLKGVDSTLKIQPAKLEDSAVYLCASTGVAGGPQYFGPGTRLLVL.

Ten or more counts support this clonotype. The rearrangement links TRBV12-3 or TRBV12-4 to TRBJ1-2; TRBD1 is a possible D gene (6 bases). The V gene lost 3 bases and the J gene lost 4 bases, with 18 bases spanning the gap. CDR3 size: 16 residues. The CDR3 DNA sequence: TGTGCCAGCAGTTTTGGAGGGGGGCGGATCGGCTATGGCTACACCTTC. It specifies CASSFGGGRIGYGYTF.

This clonotype was counted at least ten times. V is TRBV3-1 and J is TRBJ2-7; 8 bases agree with TRBD1. The germline V gene has CDR1 LGHDT and CDR2 YNNKEL (reference sequence). This CDR3 has 16 amino acids. Trimming at V came to 0 bases and at J to 3 bases, leaving 7 bases not matched to a gene. CDR3 nucleotide sequence: TGTGCCAGCAGCCAAGATCCTGGACAGGGACGCTACGAGCAGTACTTC. Amino acid sequence: CASSQDPGQGRYEQYF.

This clonotype has ten or more counts. The V call is TRBV3-1, the J call TRBJ1-2, with D hard to call. Germline V gene data show CDR1 as LGHDT and CDR2 as YNNKEL (reference sequence). The CDR3 spans 11 residues. V shed 0 bases and J shed 11 bases, with 7 bases lying between them. The CDR3 nucleotides are TGTGCCAGCAGCCAAGAAAGGACGTACACCTTC. It translates to CASSQERTYTF.

This clonotype was seen more than once but under ten times. V usage is TRBV11-2 and J usage is TRBJ1-1, with D perhaps matching TRBD1 (5 bases). CDR1 and CDR2 (germline): SGHAT, FQNNGV. V was clipped by 5 bases and J by 8 bases, with 15 bases between them. The CDR3 covers 13 residues. The CDR3 reads CASSPSLEGEAFF. The CDR3 DNA reads TGTGCCAGCAGCCCATCCCTTGAGGGGGAAGCTTTCTTT.

This chain uses TRBV7-2 with TRBJ2-5; D uncertain. The CDR3 length is 14 residues. Germline CDR1 is SGHTA and CDR2 is FQGNSA. V lost 1 base to trimming and J lost 2 bases, with 8 bases between them. As DNA, the CDR3 is TGTGCCAGCAGCTTAGGAATAGATCAAGAGACCCAGTACTTC. Translated, it gives CASSLGIDQETQYF.

This sequence joins TRBV5-1 and TRBJ2-3; TRBD2 matches at 7 bases. Trimming cost V 4 bases and J 2 bases; bases outside gene matches: 7. Germline V gene lookup returns CDR1 SGHRS and CDR2 YFSETQ. The CDR3 contains 15 residues. DNA for the CDR3: TGCGCCAGCAGCCGGGGGGACTTGGACACAGATACGCAGTATTTT. Its translation: CASSRGDLDTDTQYF.

This clonotype was observed a handful of times. The chain has TRBV2 and TRBJ2-3, with TRBD2 matching over 8 bases. Trimming at V came to 3 bases and at J to 1 base, leaving 6 bases not matched to a gene. Germline assignment: CDR1 SNHLY and CDR2 FYNNEI. This CDR3 contains 16 residues. This CDR3 reads CASSDIAGRGTDTQYF. CDR3 nucleotides: TGTGCCAGCAGTGATATAGCGGGAAGGGGCACAGATACGCAGTATTTT. Looking up the rest from reference TRBV2 and TRBJ2-3 gives the full variable domain: EPEVTQTPSHQVTQMGQEVILRCVPISNHLYFYWYRQILGQKVEFLVSFYNNEISEKSEIFDDQFSVERPDGSNFTLKIRSTKLEDSAMYFCASSDIAGRGTDTQYFGPGTRLTVL.

Many counts were recorded for this clonotype. The chain recombines TRBV20-1 with TRBJ2-1; 9 bases are shared with TRBD2. Germline CDR1 and CDR2: DFQATT and SNEGSKA (reference sequence). The CDR3 extends over 15 amino acids. J gave up 5 bases and V 5 bases, and 10 bases lay outside the gene matches. CDR3 in DNA: TGCAGTGCTTCCGGGACTAGCTTTGGGGACAATGAGCAGTTCTTC. It codes for CSASGTSFGDNEQFF.

This clonotype was counted at least ten times. The CDR3 region is CSAPLAGNRNEQFF. For the CDR3, the DNA is TGCAGTGCCCCACTAGCGGGAAACAGGAATGAGCAGTTCTTC. The chain has TRBV20-1 and TRBJ2-1; TRBD2 matches at 10 bases. Germline-derived CDR1 and CDR2 are DFQATT and SNEGSKA (reference sequence). The CDR3 contains 14 residues. The V segment lost 6 bases and the J segment 7 bases; nucleotides outside the gene matches: 9.

The table lists this clonotype with a few counts. CDR3 DNA sequence: TGTGCCAGCAGCTTAGGGGGGAGGGGGCCTGGAAACACCATATATTTT. This gives the protein CASSLGGRGPGNTIYF. The J gene is TRBJ1-3, the V gene TRBV7-8, with 7 bases matching TRBD1. CDR3 length: 16 amino acids. CDR1 is SGHVS, CDR2 FQNEAQ, per germline. The junction had 5 bases not matched to a gene; V was cut back by 1 base and J by 2 bases. Filled out from reference TRBV7-8 and TRBJ1-3, the complete variable domain reads GAGVSQSPRYKVAKRGQDVALRCDPISGHVSLFWYQQALGQGPEFLTYFQNEAQLDKSGLPSDRFFAERPEGSVSTLKIQRTQQEDSAVYLCASSLGGRGPGNTIYFGEGSWLTVV.

A note on this clonotype: One end of the junction is discordant with germline, which a read error may explain. This sequence joins TRBV20-1 and TRBJ2-1, with 7 bases matching TRBD2. This CDR3 contains 12 residues. Germline V lookup: CDR1 DFQATT, CDR2 SNEGSKA (reference sequence). CDR3 bases: TGCAGTGCTAGGGGGGGGGAGGCGGTCGGAGTCTTC. This codes for CSARGGEAVGVF.